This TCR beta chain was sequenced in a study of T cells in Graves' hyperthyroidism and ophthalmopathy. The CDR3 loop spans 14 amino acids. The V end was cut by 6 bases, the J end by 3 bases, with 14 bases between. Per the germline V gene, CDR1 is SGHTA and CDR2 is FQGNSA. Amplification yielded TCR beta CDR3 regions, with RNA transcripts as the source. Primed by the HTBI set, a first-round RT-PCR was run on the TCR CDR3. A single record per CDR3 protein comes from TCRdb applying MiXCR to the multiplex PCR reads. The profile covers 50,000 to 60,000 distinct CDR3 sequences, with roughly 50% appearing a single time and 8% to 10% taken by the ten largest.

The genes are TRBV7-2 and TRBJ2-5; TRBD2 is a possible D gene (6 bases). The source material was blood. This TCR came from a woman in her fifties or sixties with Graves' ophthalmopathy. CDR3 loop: CASSHPGLKETQYF. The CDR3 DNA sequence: TGTGCCAGCAGTCACCCGGGACTCAAAGAGACCCAGTACTTC.